This T cell receptor (beta chain) stems from a study of cytomegalovirus exposure and HLA in healthy donors. Study findings and constraints: About 87% or about 30% of the time was how often most TCR beta V segments were productive, according to an earlier analysis. In a later analysis, V- and J-gene trimming of beta chains associated with a DCLRE1C missense variant, replicated independently. Using the classifier, cytomegalovirus status was reportedly diagnosed with high specificity and sensitivity.

A remark on this clone: Antigen unknown.

Germline V gives CDR1 SGHVS, CDR2 FNYEAQ. The CDR3 sequence is 13 residues long. 60 Vbeta and 13 Jbeta primers were used in PCR. Source study methods: Later reanalysis found 70 million to 95 million unique TCR beta chains, 9 million to 12 million of them shared. Using immunoSEQ multiplex PCR, the repertoire was profiled, and TCRdb retains in-frame clones only, with some absent. Clone size and the V and J calls come from that table; the DNA yielded D and trimming. Seen here are over 150,000 clones, around four fifths observed once, and the top ten hold 1.3%. This receptor was obtained from a woman aged 50 to 60 in good health and CMV-seronegative. The rearrangement uses TRBV7-6 and TRBJ2-5; D might be TRBD2 (6 bases). The J call may be in error: the DNA end matches TRBJ2-7 better. The sequenced material came from PBMCs. The DNA for the CDR3 is TGTGCCAGCAGCTTAGGTCGGGGGAACGAGCAGTACTTC. This codes for CASSLGRGNEQYF.